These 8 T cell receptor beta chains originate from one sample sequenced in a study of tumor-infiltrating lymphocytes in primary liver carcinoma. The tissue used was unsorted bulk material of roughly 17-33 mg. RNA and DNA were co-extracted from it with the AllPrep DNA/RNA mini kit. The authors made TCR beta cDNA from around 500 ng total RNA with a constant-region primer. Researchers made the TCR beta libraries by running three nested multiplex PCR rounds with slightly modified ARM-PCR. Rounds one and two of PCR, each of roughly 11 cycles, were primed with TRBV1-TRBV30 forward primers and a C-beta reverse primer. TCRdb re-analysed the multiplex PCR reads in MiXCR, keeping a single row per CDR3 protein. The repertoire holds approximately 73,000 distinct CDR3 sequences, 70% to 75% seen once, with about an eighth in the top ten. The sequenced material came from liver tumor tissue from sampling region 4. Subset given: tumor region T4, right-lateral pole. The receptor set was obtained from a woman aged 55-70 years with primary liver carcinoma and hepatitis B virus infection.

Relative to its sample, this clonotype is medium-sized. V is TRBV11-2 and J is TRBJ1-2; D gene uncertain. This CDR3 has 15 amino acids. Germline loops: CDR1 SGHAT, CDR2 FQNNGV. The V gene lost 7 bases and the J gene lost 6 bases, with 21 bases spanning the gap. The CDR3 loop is CASTNTMDPDHGYTF. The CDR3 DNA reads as TGTGCCAGCACGAACACAATGGACCCAGACCATGGCTACACCTTC.

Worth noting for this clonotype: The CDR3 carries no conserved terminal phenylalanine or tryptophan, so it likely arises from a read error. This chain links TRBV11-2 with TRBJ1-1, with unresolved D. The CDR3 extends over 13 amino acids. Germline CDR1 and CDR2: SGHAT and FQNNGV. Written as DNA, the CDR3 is TGTGCCAGCAGCCTCGGGCCGAACACTGGAGCTTTCCTT. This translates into CASSLGPNTGAFL.

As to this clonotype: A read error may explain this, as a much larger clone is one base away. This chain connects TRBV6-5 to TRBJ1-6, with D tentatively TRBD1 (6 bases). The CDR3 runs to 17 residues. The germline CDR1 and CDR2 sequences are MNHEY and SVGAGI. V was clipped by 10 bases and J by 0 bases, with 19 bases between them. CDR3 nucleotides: TGTGCCACCTACCCCCGGACAGTGGGCTCCTATAATTCACCCCTCCACTTT. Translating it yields CATYPRTVGSYNSPLHF.

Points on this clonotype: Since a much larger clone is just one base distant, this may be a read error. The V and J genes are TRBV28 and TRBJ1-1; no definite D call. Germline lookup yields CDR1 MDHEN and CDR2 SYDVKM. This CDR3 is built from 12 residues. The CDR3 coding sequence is TGTGCCAGCAGGGTGGTGAACACTGAAGCTCTCTTT. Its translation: CASRVVNTEALF.

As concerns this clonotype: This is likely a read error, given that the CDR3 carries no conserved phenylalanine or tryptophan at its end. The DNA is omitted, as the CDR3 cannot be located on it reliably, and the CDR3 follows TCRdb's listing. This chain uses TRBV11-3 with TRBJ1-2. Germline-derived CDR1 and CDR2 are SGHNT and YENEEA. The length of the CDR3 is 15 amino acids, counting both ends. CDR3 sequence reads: CGSSLGTANPHGYTL.

Here the CDR3 reads CAISPRTAGLCEQYF. The DNA for the CDR3 is TGTGCTATCAGCCCTCGGACAGCAGGACTATGCGAGCAGTACTTC. This sequence joins TRBV11-1 and TRBJ2-7; the D gene could be TRBD1 or TRBD2 (6 bases each). CDR3 length equals 15 residues. Per the germline V gene, CDR1 is SGHAT and CDR2 is FQDESV (reference sequence).

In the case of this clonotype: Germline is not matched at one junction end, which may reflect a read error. CDR3 residues: CVSGRTWDTGELFF. In DNA form, the CDR3 reads TGTGTCAGCGGGAGGACTTGGGACACCGGGGAGCTGTTTTTT. The chain employs TRBV6-6 and TRBJ2-2; 9 bases match TRBD2. The germline CDR1 and CDR2 sequences are MNHNY and SVGAGI (reference sequence). The CDR3 length is 14 residues.

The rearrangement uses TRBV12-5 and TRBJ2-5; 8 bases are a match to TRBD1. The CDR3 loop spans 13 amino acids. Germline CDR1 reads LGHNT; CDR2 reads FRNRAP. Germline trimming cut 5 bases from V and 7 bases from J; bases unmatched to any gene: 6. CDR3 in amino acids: CASGIWGTGTQYF. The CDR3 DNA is TGTGCTAGTGGTATCTGGGGGACAGGGACCCAGTACTTC.